This T cell receptor beta chain derives from a study of shared clonotypes between healthy human individuals. About the study: The cohort comprised a couple of women and a few men. Their ages spanned 18 to 49 years. Whole-study findings and limits: The study found approximately 5% of naive CD4 clonotypes shared across several donors.

The study drew its donors from healthy HIV-negative adults without recent acute infections or vaccinations. Regarding this clone: The target antigen is unknown. The sample has other DNA sequences that encode this CDR3 too.

The CDR3 extends over 15 amino acids. CDR1 and CDR2 from the germline V gene are MDHEN and SYDVKM. V lost 2 bases and J lost 2, with 10 bases in between. The assay was immunoSEQ multiplex PCR, and TCRdb's table has in-frame clones only and misses some. The data show about 1.5 million clones, around 97% seen once. Material for sequencing was naive CD4+ T cells sorted from blood. Noted subset: CD45RA+ positively selected. This receptor was taken from a man younger than 40 in good health. This rearrangement joins TRBV28 to TRBJ1-5; D possibly corresponds to TRBD1 (5 bases). The CDR3 loop reads CASSLRGRGNQPQHF. The DNA for the CDR3 is TGTGCCAGCAGTTTAAGGGGCAGAGGCAATCAGCCCCAGCATTTT.